The T cell receptor beta chain under discussion was sequenced for a study of cytomegalovirus exposure and HLA in healthy donors. At the level of the study: T cells numbering around 180 million yielded 95 million to 140 million unique TCR beta sequences in an earlier analysis. General study points: Whilst most TCR sequences proved rare, a subset of public TCRs occurred across many donors.

With 60 Vbeta and 13 Jbeta primers, the PCR was carried out. Here immunoSEQ multiplex PCR was the method, and the copy in TCRdb shows in-frame clones only, minus some. The sample lists 150,000 or so clones, roughly 85% seen once, with roughly 2.2% in the top ten. Trimming cost V 6 bases and J 3 bases; bases outside gene matches: 9. The CDR3 is 16 amino acids. Per the germline V gene, CDR1 is SGHAT and CDR2 is FQNNGV. A note on this clone: The antigen is undetermined.

V and J are TRBV11-2 and TRBJ1-1; 11 bases line up with TRBD1. Sequenced: PBMCs. This TCR derives from a man younger than 35 in good health and CMV-seropositive. The DNA of the CDR3 is TGTGCCAGCAGAAAGTCCGGGGACAGGGGGGACACTGAAGCTTTCTTT. Protein product: CASRKSGDRGDTEAFF.